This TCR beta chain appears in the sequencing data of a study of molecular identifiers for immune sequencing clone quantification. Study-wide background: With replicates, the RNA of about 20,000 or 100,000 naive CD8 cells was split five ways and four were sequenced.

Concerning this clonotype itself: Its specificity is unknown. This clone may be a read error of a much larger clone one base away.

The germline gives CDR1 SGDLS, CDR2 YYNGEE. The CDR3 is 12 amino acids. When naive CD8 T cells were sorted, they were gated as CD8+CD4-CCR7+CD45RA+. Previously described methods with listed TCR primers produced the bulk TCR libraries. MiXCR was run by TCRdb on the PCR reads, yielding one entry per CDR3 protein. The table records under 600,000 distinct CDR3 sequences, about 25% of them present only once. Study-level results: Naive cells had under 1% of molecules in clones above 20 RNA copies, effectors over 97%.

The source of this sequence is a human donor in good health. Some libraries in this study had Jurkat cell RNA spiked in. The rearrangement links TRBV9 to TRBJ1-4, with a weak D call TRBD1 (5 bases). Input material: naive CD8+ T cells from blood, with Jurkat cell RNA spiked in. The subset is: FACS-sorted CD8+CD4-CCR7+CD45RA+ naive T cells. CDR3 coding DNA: TGTGCCTGCAGCGCAGGGAACGAAAAACTGTTTTTT. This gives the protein CACSAGNEKLFF.